The 27 T cell receptor beta chains presented below share a single source sample, sequenced in a study of shared clonotypes between healthy human individuals. The repertoire was sequenced with immunoSEQ multiplex PCR; TCRdb's copy has only in-frame clones and lacks some. The sample has about 870,000 clones; 90% to 95% are singletons. CD45RO-negative CD8 cells positively selected for CCR7 made up the naive population, which excluded terminally differentiated effector memory CD45RA+ cells. Material for sequencing was naive CD8+ T cells sorted from blood. These receptors were collected from a man aged 30-40 years in good health.

The chain links TRBV13 to TRBJ2-7, with D possibly matching TRBD2 (7 bases). The V gene's germline CDR1 is PRHDT and CDR2 FYEKMQ (reference sequence). V was shortened by 3 bases and J by 0 bases, with 12 bases between the two germline ends. The CDR3 is 15 amino acids. CDR3 amino acids: CASSFEGGGSYEQYF. CDR3 bases: TGTGCCAGCAGCTTTGAGGGAGGGGGCTCCTACGAGCAGTACTTC. Variable domain in full (rest from reference TRBV13 and TRBJ2-7): AAGVIQSPRHLIKEKRETATLKCYPIPRHDTVYWYQQGPGQDPQFLISFYEKMQSDKGSIPDRFSAQQFSDYHSELNMSSLELGDSALYFCASSFEGGGSYEQYFGPGTRLTVT.

V gene TRBV6-5 combines with J gene TRBJ1-5; D unclear. The CDR3 has 14 amino acids. V lost 5 bases and J lost 6, with 14 bases in between. Germline-derived CDR1 and CDR2 are MNHEY and SVGAGI. CDR3 sequence (DNA): TGTGCCAGCAGTCGGGCAGTCTCGGGTCAGCCCCAGCATTTT. As protein: CASSRAVSGQPQHF.

The V gene is TRBV29-1, the J gene TRBJ2-7, with D perhaps TRBD2 (6 bases). V lost 7 bases and J 5 bases, leaving 27 bases between the germline ends. From germline, CDR1 is SQVTM and CDR2 ANQGSEA. The CDR3 loop spans 16 amino acids. The CDR3 coding sequence is TGCAGCGCTCCGCCCGGGACTCGGACTCGAGTGGACGAGCAGTACTTC. Its translation: CSAPPGTRTRVDEQYF.

The J gene is TRBJ2-7, the V gene TRBV14; TRBD1 might be the D (6 bases). The CDR3 totals 14 residues. The V gene lost 5 bases and the J gene lost 5 bases, with 16 bases spanning the gap. Germline V gene sequence: CDR1 SGHDN, CDR2 FVKESK. CDR3 residues: CASSSFRGFDEQYF. The CDR3 region has the DNA TGTGCCAGCAGCTCCTTTAGGGGGTTCGACGAGCAGTACTTC.

This sequence joins TRBV27 and TRBJ2-2; D is unresolved. The germline CDR1 and CDR2 sequences are MNHEY and SMNVEV (reference sequence). V lost 7 bases and J lost 5, with 11 bases in between. The CDR3 is 13 amino acids. The CDR3 nucleotides read TGTGCCAGCATTCTGGGTAGGACCGGGGAGCTGTTTTTT. This gives the protein CASILGRTGELFF.

The rearrangement joins TRBV14 to TRBJ2-7, with a possible D match to TRBD2 (5 bases). The CDR3 consists of 14 residues. V shed 4 bases and J shed 5 bases, with 15 bases lying between them. Germline values: CDR1 SGHDN, CDR2 FVKESK. CDR3 sequence: CASSPAGTAHEQYF. The CDR3 DNA reads as TGTGCCAGCAGCCCGGCGGGTACCGCACACGAGCAGTACTTC. The full variable domain, completed using reference TRBV14 and TRBJ2-7, is EAGVTQFPSHSVIEKGQTVTLRCDPISGHDNLYWYRRVMGKEIKFLLHFVKESKQDESGMPNNRFLAERTGGTYSTLKVQPAELEDSGVYFCASSPAGTAHEQYFGPGTRLTVT.

The rearrangement joins TRBV7-2 to TRBJ2-7, with D possibly being TRBD1 (6 bases). Germline V gives CDR1 SGHTA, CDR2 FQGNSA. The V end lost 2 bases, the J end lost 5 bases, and 10 bases lay between the germline ends. CDR3 length: 13 amino acids. In nucleotides, the CDR3 is TGTGCCAGCAGCTTAACAGGGATGGACGAGCAGTACTTC. Encoded protein: CASSLTGMDEQYF. The complete variable domain, with remaining parts taken from reference TRBV7-2 and TRBJ2-7, reads GAGVSQSPSNKVTEKGKDVELRCDPISGHTALYWYRQSLGQGLEFLIYFQGNSAPDKSGLPSDRFSAERTGGSVSTLTIQRTQQEDSAVYLCASSLTGMDEQYFGPGTRLTVT.

This clone occurred once. The chain uses TRBV4-1 and TRBJ2-1; D gene ambiguous. The V gene lost 5 bases and the J gene lost 4 bases, with 12 bases spanning the gap. This CDR3 is 14 amino acids long. Germline CDR1 reads MGHRA; CDR2 reads YSYEKL. The CDR3 nucleotides read TGCGCCAGCAGCGCCCTCGACGGTTACAATGAGCAGTTCTTC. Translation: CASSALDGYNEQFF.

V and J are TRBV27 and TRBJ2-7; D unresolved. Germline V gene lookup returns CDR1 MNHEY and CDR2 SMNVEV (reference sequence). This CDR3 comprises 14 residues. V was pared by 3 bases and J by 4 bases, with 13 bases between. CDR3 DNA: TGTGCCAGCAGTTTTGTAGGAGCAGCGTACGAGCAGTACTTC. Translating gives CASSFVGAAYEQYF.

The V gene is TRBV30, the J gene TRBJ2-3; D is perhaps TRBD2 (5 bases). V lost 0 bases, J lost 1 base, and 8 bases lay in between. In germline, CDR1 is GTSNPN, CDR2 SVGIG (reference sequence). The CDR3 is made up of 14 amino acids. The CDR3: CAWSVGSGTDTQYF. CDR3 sequence (DNA): TGTGCCTGGAGTGTAGGTAGCGGCACAGATACGCAGTATTTT.

Only one count was recorded for this clone. The chain employs TRBV13 and TRBJ2-7, with 7 bases aligning to TRBD1. The CDR3 is 13 amino acids. The V segment lost 5 bases and the J segment 7 bases; nucleotides outside the gene matches: 8. Germline CDR1 is PRHDT and CDR2 is FYEKMQ (reference sequence). CDR3 in amino acids: CASSPRDRGEQYF. The CDR3 DNA reads TGTGCCAGCAGCCCACGGGACAGAGGAGAGCAGTACTTC. The full variable domain, its missing parts supplied by reference TRBV13 and TRBJ2-7, is AAGVIQSPRHLIKEKRETATLKCYPIPRHDTVYWYQQGPGQDPQFLISFYEKMQSDKGSIPDRFSAQQFSDYHSELNMSSLELGDSALYFCASSPRDRGEQYFGPGTRLTVT.

V usage is TRBV29-1 and J usage is TRBJ2-7; D perhaps matches TRBD2 (5 bases). Trimming stripped 4 bases from V and 7 bases from J, with 35 bases between. Germline V lookup: CDR1 SQVTM, CDR2 ANQGSEA. The CDR3 covers 19 residues. CDR3 amino acids: CSVGVEVGLWTPLVMEQYF. CDR3 nucleotides: TGCAGCGTTGGGGTCGAGGTGGGGTTGTGGACTCCTCTAGTTATGGAGCAGTACTTC.

The chain couples TRBV7-9 to TRBJ2-7; D not resolved. CDR1 SEHNR and CDR2 FQNEAQ come from the germline V gene (reference sequence). V dropped 1 base and J dropped 4 bases, with 8 bases sitting between them. The CDR3 sequence is 13 residues long. This CDR3 is CASSLEQMYEQYF. DNA of the CDR3: TGTGCCAGCAGCTTAGAACAGATGTACGAGCAGTACTTC.

The V call is TRBV28, the J call TRBJ1-1; no firm D call. CDR3 length equals 15 residues. The V end lost 6 bases, the J end lost 2 bases, and 16 bases lay between the germline ends. Germline V lookup: CDR1 MDHEN, CDR2 SYDVKM. The CDR3 DNA reads TGTGCCAGCAGCCTGCCTGATGCGGGCAACACTGAAGCTTTCTTT. It encodes CASSLPDAGNTEAFF.

This rearrangement joins TRBV4-3 to TRBJ2-1, with 11 bases aligning to TRBD2. The CDR3 consists of 21 residues. The germline V gene has CDR1 LGHNA and CDR2 YSLEER. With V trimmed by 0 bases and J by 1 base, 14 bases remained unmatched. CDR3 in DNA: TGCGCCAGCAGCCAAGATCTTACTAGCGGGAGCGGGGGGAGGTCCTACAATGAGCAGTTCTTC. It translates to CASSQDLTSGSGGRSYNEQFF.

This clone was detected once. This chain links TRBV28 with TRBJ1-2; 8 nucleotides agree with TRBD1. CDR1 is MDHEN and CDR2 is SYDVKM in the germline V gene. The CDR3 has 16 residues. Trimming cost V 1 base and J 3 bases; bases outside gene matches: 7. The CDR3 spells CASSLYRTGKDYGYTF. The CDR3 nucleotides are TGTGCCAGCAGTTTATATAGGACAGGGAAGGACTATGGCTACACCTTC.

The chain employs TRBV7-3 and TRBJ1-1; 12 nucleotides match TRBD1. Germline CDR1 and CDR2: SGHTA and FQGTGA. The CDR3 extends over 15 amino acids. The V segment lost 0 bases and the J segment 12 bases; nucleotides outside the gene matches: 8. CDR3 nucleotide sequence: TGTGCCAGCAGCTTAACGGGGACAGGGGGCGTGGAAACTTTCTTT. It is translated as CASSLTGTGGVETFF.

The CDR3 bases are TGTGCCAGCAGCTTAGGGCAGGGAGGAAGGGGCGAAGAGACCCAGTACTTC. Protein sequence: CASSLGQGGRGEETQYF. V usage is TRBV7-3 and J usage is TRBJ2-5, with D possibly being TRBD2 (6 bases). The V end was cut by 2 bases, the J end by 3 bases, with 19 bases between. Germline V gene sequence: CDR1 SGHTA, CDR2 FQGTGA. The CDR3 sequence is 17 residues long.

This rearrangement joins TRBV18 to TRBJ2-1; TRBD2 aligns across 9 bases. Germline CDR1 and CDR2: KGHSH and LQKENI. Unmatched junction bases numbered 10, after V lost 4 bases and J lost 9 bases. The CDR3 totals 15 residues. The CDR3 loop is CASSLTSGVLGEQFF. The CDR3 bases are TGTGCCAGCTCACTGACTAGCGGCGTTCTGGGTGAGCAGTTCTTC.

The chain couples TRBV10-3 to TRBJ1-2; D unclear. The CDR3 is made up of 13 amino acids. V was trimmed by 0 bases and J by 8 bases, leaving 10 bases between them. In germline, CDR1 is ENHRY, CDR2 SYGVKD. This CDR3 reads CAISESNLGGYTF. CDR3 DNA sequence: TGTGCCATCAGTGAGTCAAACCTCGGCGGCTACACCTTC.

V and J are TRBV9 and TRBJ2-5; 7 nucleotides agree with TRBD2. The CDR3 loop spans 17 amino acids. J lost 5 bases, V lost 4 bases, and 17 bases had no gene match. Germline V lookup: CDR1 SGDLS, CDR2 YYNGEE. The CDR3 bases are TGTGCCAGCAGCCCGAGGTGGGAGGGATCGGGATTGGAGACCCAGTACTTC. It yields the protein CASSPRWEGSGLETQYF. Using reference TRBV9 and TRBJ2-5 for the parts outside the CDR3, the full variable domain is DSGVTQTPKHLITATGQRVTLRCSPRSGDLSVYWYQQSLDQGLQFLIQYYNGEERAKGNILERFSAQQFPDLHSELNLSSLELGDSALYFCASSPRWEGSGLETQYFGPGTRLLVL.

This chain connects TRBV28 to TRBJ2-7; D is undetermined. The V gene's germline CDR1 is MDHEN and CDR2 SYDVKM. Deletions cut 4 bases from V and 7 bases from J, with 14 bases between. The length of the CDR3 is 13 residues. The CDR3 reads CASSSLSASEQYF. The CDR3 DNA is TGTGCCAGCAGTTCCTTATCGGCCTCTGAGCAGTACTTC. Full variable domain (rest looked up from reference TRBV28 and TRBJ2-7): DVKVTQSSRYLVKRTGEKVFLECVQDMDHENMFWYRQDPGLGLRLIYFSYDVKMKEKGDIPEGYSVSREKKERFSLILESASTNQTSMYLCASSSLSASEQYFGPGTRLTVT.

This CDR3 reads CASSLQVDTQYF. CDR3 DNA: TGTGCCAGCAGCCTGCAGGTAGATACGCAGTATTTT. The chain combines TRBV13 with TRBJ2-3; no firm D call. V lost 5 bases, J lost 5 bases, and 8 bases lay in between. Germline V gives CDR1 PRHDT, CDR2 FYEKMQ (reference sequence). The CDR3 totals 12 residues.

The V and J genes are TRBV14 and TRBJ2-7; D gene unclear. With 6 bases removed from V and 5 bases from J, the gap between germline ends came to 11 bases. Looked up from germline, CDR1 is SGHDN and CDR2 is FVKESK. The CDR3 length is 12 residues. The DNA for the CDR3 is TGTGCCAGCAGTTCACCCCGGAACGAGCAGTACTTC. It codes for CASSSPRNEQYF. Looking up the rest from reference TRBV14 and TRBJ2-7 gives the full variable domain: EAGVTQFPSHSVIEKGQTVTLRCDPISGHDNLYWYRRVMGKEIKFLLHFVKESKQDESGMPNNRFLAERTGGTYSTLKVQPAELEDSGVYFCASSSPRNEQYFGPGTRLTVT.

The V call is TRBV7-8, the J call TRBJ1-1, with TRBD1 matching over 9 bases. V lost 2 bases and J lost 4; bases outside the gene matches: 5. The CDR3 contains 15 residues. Germline V lookup: CDR1 SGHVS, CDR2 FQNEAQ. The CDR3: CASSLKSQGATEAFF. The CDR3 DNA sequence: TGTGCCAGCAGCTTAAAATCACAGGGGGCCACTGAAGCTTTCTTT.

The J gene is TRBJ2-7, the V gene TRBV6-5; D gene uncertain. Trimming removed 2 bases from V and 4 bases from J, with 12 bases in between. This CDR3 contains 14 residues. CDR1 and CDR2 from the germline V gene are MNHEY and SVGAGI. Here the CDR3 reads CASSYAGHGYEQYF. In DNA, the CDR3 is TGTGCCAGCAGTTACGCTGGGCACGGGTACGAGCAGTACTTC.

This chain uses TRBV6-1 with TRBJ2-2; D tentatively reads TRBD1 or TRBD2 (6 bases each). V gave up 7 bases and J gave up 4 bases, with 10 bases separating them. Germline values: CDR1 MNHNS, CDR2 SASEGT. The CDR3 consists of 13 residues. DNA of the CDR3: TGTGCCAGCACGGGGGCGAGCACCGGGGAGCTGTTTTTT. Protein product: CASTGASTGELFF.